This TCR beta chain was sequenced in a study of tumour-infiltrating T cells in Burkitt lymphoma. Study at large: Overall and progression-free survival were predicted by productive clonality.

CDR3 length: 17 residues. Germline V gene sequence: CDR1 SGDLS, CDR2 YYNGEE. J gave up 6 bases and V 2 bases, and 13 bases lay outside the gene matches. This clone has a single count. Measured with immunoSEQ multiplex PCR; TCRdb has only the in-frame clones, and not every one. The sample has 13,000 or so clones; about 85% are singletons. The V call is TRBV9, the J call TRBJ2-3, with TRBD2 identical over 9 bases. This receptor was identified in a human donor with diffuse large B-cell lymphoma. Sequenced material: tumor tissue. The CDR3 spells CASSVGASGVAPDTQYF. The CDR3, as DNA: TGTGCCAGCAGCGTGGGGGCTAGCGGGGTAGCGCCGGATACGCAGTATTTT.